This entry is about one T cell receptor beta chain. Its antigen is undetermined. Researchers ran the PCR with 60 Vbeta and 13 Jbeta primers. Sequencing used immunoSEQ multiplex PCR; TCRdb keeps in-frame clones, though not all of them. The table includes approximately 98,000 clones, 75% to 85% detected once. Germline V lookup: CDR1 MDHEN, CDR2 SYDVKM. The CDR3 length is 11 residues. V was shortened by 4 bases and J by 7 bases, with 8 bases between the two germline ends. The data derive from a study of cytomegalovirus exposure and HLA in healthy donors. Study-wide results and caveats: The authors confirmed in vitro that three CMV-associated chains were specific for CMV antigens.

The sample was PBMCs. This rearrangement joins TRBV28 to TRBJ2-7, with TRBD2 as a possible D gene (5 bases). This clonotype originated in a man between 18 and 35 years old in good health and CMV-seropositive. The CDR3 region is CASSSGWEQYF. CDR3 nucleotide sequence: TGTGCCAGCAGTTCGGGGTGGGAGCAGTACTTC.